The 18 T cell receptor beta chains below were found in one sample sequenced in a study of blood T cells in healthy people across ages. The authors ran a second PCR of roughly 6 to 12 cycles using a sample-barcoded 5' primer and a J-beta primer mix. TCRdb used MiXCR to reprocess the 5' RACE reads, holding one entry per CDR3 protein. Altogether around 990,000 distinct CDR3 sequences are present, 35% to 40% being singletons, with the ten largest covering less than 15%. Sample: blood. All receptors derive from a man aged 18 to 35 in good health.

This clonotype has a count of ten or more. This rearrangement joins TRBV12-3 or TRBV12-4 to TRBJ2-3; no definite D call. Trimming pared 5 bases from V and 5 bases from J, leaving 14 bases between. The CDR3 runs 14 residues. CDR3 amino acids: CASSALTTGDTQYF. The DNA of the CDR3 is TGTGCCAGCAGTGCCCTGACGACTGGAGATACGCAGTATTTT.

V is TRBV29-1 and J is TRBJ2-3; 9 bases agree with TRBD2. V was clipped by 8 bases and J by 5 bases; unmatched bases: 11. CDR1 is SQVTM, CDR2 ANQGSEA, per germline. This CDR3 region has 14 residues. The CDR3 bases are TGCAGCTCATCTCGGGCGGGAGGGAAAGATACGCAGTATTTT. As protein: CSSSRAGGKDTQYF.

This clonotype was seen repeatedly, ten times or more. The chain combines TRBV6-5 with TRBJ2-3, with 9 bases identical to TRBD1. Germline lookup yields CDR1 MNHEY and CDR2 SVGAGI. J gave up 6 bases and V 10 bases, and 5 bases lay outside the gene matches. The CDR3 runs to 12 residues. The CDR3 here is CATMDRGDTQYF. CDR3 coding DNA: TGTGCCACCATGGACAGGGGTGATACGCAGTATTTT.

This sequence joins TRBV29-1 and TRBJ1-2; TRBD1 matches at 7 bases. The CDR3 is 14 amino acids. Germline V gene data show CDR1 as SQVTM and CDR2 as ANQGSEA. V lost 3 bases to trimming and J lost 4 bases; unmatched junction nucleotides: 8. Here the CDR3 reads CSVEGDRLGYGYTF. For the CDR3, the DNA is TGCAGCGTTGAGGGGGACAGACTGGGCTATGGCTACACCTTC. Looking up the rest from reference TRBV29-1 and TRBJ1-2 gives the full variable domain: SAVISQKPSRDICQRGTSLTIQCQVDSQVTMMFWYRQQPGQSLTLIATANQGSEATYESGFVIDKFPISRPNLTFSTLTVSNMSPEDSSIYLCSVEGDRLGYGYTFGSGTRLTVV.

The rearrangement joins TRBV12-3 or TRBV12-4 to TRBJ2-1, with D maybe TRBD1 (6 bases). V lost 3 bases, J lost 9 bases, and 15 bases lay in between. The CDR3 is made up of 14 amino acids. The chain's CDR3 is CASSFNRDPLEQFF. The CDR3 DNA sequence: TGTGCCAGCAGTTTTAACAGGGACCCCCTTGAGCAGTTCTTC.

The chain recombines TRBV4-3 with TRBJ2-1; D is possibly TRBD1 (8 bases). The V end was cut by 1 base, the J end by 8 bases, with 21 bases between. Germline V gene lookup returns CDR1 LGHNA and CDR2 YSLEER. The length of the CDR3 is 17 residues. The CDR3 is CASSQVVTGQGGDEQFF. The DNA for the CDR3 is TGCGCCAGCAGCCAAGTCGTTACCGGACAGGGAGGGGATGAGCAGTTCTTC.

The V gene is TRBV20-1, the J gene TRBJ2-3; TRBD2 agrees at 8 bases. This CDR3 spans 14 amino acids. V lost 1 base to trimming and J lost 5 bases; unmatched junction nucleotides: 5. Germline V gene sequence: CDR1 DFQATT, CDR2 SNEGSKA (reference sequence). The CDR3 reads CSARAGGRGDTQYF. As DNA, the CDR3 is TGCAGTGCTAGAGCGGGGGGGCGGGGAGATACGCAGTATTTT.

This chain links TRBV15 with TRBJ2-5; TRBD1 matches 9 bases. Trimming removed 0 bases from V and 5 bases from J; junction bases left unmatched: 10. Germline V CDR1 and CDR2: LNHNV, YYDKDF (reference sequence). The CDR3 length is 17 residues. The CDR3 here is CATSRDSPGQGGETQYF. The DNA for the CDR3 is TGTGCCACCAGCAGAGATTCCCCGGGACAGGGCGGCGAGACCCAGTACTTC.

The chain combines TRBV12-3 or TRBV12-4 with TRBJ2-1; weak D call: TRBD2 (6 bases). There are 17 residues in the CDR3. The ends were cut back, 2 bases at V and 5 bases at J, with 19 bases in the middle. The CDR3 DNA reads TGTGCCAGCAGTTTATCCTCTCGCGGGGAACCAAACAATGAGCAGTTCTTC. Protein product: CASSLSSRGEPNNEQFF.

The chain's CDR3 is CASSQFARGASNTGELFF. CDR3 DNA sequence: TGTGCCAGCAGCCAATTCGCGAGGGGCGCGTCGAACACCGGGGAGCTGTTTTTT. The chain uses TRBV14 and TRBJ2-2; D possibly matches TRBD1 or TRBD2 (5 bases each). Germline V gene data show CDR1 as SGHDN and CDR2 as FVKESK. This CDR3 spans 18 amino acids. V was trimmed by 2 bases and J by 0 bases, leaving 16 bases between them.

The chain combines TRBV14 with TRBJ2-5, with D possibly being TRBD1 or TRBD2 (5 bases each). CDR3 length: 12 amino acids. V gave up 4 bases and J gave up 10 bases, with 13 bases separating them. The germline CDR1 and CDR2 sequences are SGHDN and FVKESK. In DNA form, the CDR3 reads TGTGCCAGCAGCCCCCAGGGAGAAGTCCAGTACTTC. It encodes CASSPQGEVQYF.

In this sample, this clonotype turned up many times. This chain uses TRBV12-3 or TRBV12-4 with TRBJ1-2, with no clear D. Trimming shortened V by 10 bases and J by 9 bases, and 18 bases separated the two germline ends. This CDR3 has 12 residues. The CDR3 sequence: CATGRDAISYTF. The CDR3 DNA reads as TGTGCCACTGGTCGGGATGCCATAAGCTACACCTTC.

This clonotype was seen a few times. The V gene is TRBV4-3, the J gene TRBJ1-4; D gene uncertain. The germline gives CDR1 LGHNA, CDR2 YSLEER. The V gene lost 3 bases and the J gene lost 0 bases, with 8 bases spanning the gap. This CDR3 spans 15 amino acids. DNA for the CDR3: TGCGCCAGCAGCCAGGAATATACAACTAATGAAAAACTGTTTTTT. Protein product: CASSQEYTTNEKLFF.

In regard to this clonotype: One end of the junction fails to match germline, which may point to a read error. The chain combines TRBV27 with TRBJ2-4; TRBD1 agrees at 7 bases. From germline, CDR1 is MNHEY and CDR2 SMNVEV (reference sequence). The CDR3 loop spans 15 amino acids. CDR3 residues: CASSPGDSYKNIPYF. The CDR3 DNA is TGTGCCAGCAGCCCCGGGGACAGCTACAAAAACATTCCGTACTTC.

This chain uses TRBV4-2 with TRBJ2-2, with 8 bases aligning to TRBD2. The CDR3 is 16 residues long. CDR1 is LGHNA, CDR2 YNFKEQ, per germline. V dropped 1 base and J dropped 1; count of bases not matched to a gene: 2. This CDR3 reads CASSQGSGENTGELFF. DNA for the CDR3: TGTGCCAGCAGCCAAGGTAGCGGGGAGAACACCGGGGAGCTGTTTTTT.

This clonotype was counted ten times or more. The chain couples TRBV29-1 to TRBJ1-2; D gene ambiguous. CDR3 size: 10 residues. Trimming pared 0 bases from V and 7 bases from J, leaving 3 bases between. Germline V gives CDR1 SQVTM, CDR2 ANQGSEA. CDR3 bases: TGCAGCGTTGAAGACTTTGGCTACACCTTC. It yields the protein CSVEDFGYTF.

This chain uses TRBV7-2 with TRBJ1-1; D possibly corresponds to TRBD1 (6 bases). The germline CDR1 and CDR2 sequences are SGHTA and FQGNSA. The ends were cut back, 5 bases at V and 1 base at J, with 14 bases in the middle. The CDR3 contains 15 residues. CDR3 sequence (DNA): TGTGCCAGCAGCATTTCCGGGACAAGGAACACTGAAGCTTTCTTT. This codes for CASSISGTRNTEAFF.

The rearrangement joins TRBV28 to TRBJ2-7; D gene unclear. In germline, CDR1 is MDHEN, CDR2 SYDVKM. The length of the CDR3 is 14 residues. V lost 5 bases and J 2 bases, leaving 13 bases between the germline ends. CDR3 protein: CASSEWSFPYEQYF. In nucleotides, the CDR3 is TGTGCCAGCAGTGAGTGGTCTTTTCCCTACGAGCAGTACTTC.